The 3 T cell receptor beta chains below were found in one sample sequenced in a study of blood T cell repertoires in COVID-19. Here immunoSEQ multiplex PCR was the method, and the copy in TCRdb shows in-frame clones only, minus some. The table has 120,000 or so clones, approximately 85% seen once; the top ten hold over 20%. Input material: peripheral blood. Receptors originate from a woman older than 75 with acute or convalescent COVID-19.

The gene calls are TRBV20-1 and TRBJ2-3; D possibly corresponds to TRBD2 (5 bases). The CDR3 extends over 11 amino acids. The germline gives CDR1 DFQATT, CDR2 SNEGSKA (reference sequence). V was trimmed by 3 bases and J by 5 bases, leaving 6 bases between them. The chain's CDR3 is CSARAGDTQYF. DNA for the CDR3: TGCAGTGCTAGGGCGGGAGATACGCAGTATTTT.

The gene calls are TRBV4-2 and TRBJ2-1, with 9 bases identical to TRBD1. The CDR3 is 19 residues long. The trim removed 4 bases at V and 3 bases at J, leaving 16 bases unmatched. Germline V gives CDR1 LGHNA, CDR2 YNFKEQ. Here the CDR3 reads CASSPFPGQGLSDYNEQFF. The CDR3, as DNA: TGTGCCAGCAGCCCATTCCCGGGACAGGGACTATCGGACTACAATGAGCAGTTCTTC.

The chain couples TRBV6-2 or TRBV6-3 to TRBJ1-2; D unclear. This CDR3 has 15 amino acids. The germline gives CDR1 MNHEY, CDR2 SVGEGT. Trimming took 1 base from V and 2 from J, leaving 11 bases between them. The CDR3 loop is CASSYFGGQNYGYTF. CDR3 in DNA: TGTGCCAGCAGTTACTTTGGCGGCCAGAACTATGGCTACACCTTC.